This is a list of T cell receptor beta chains from one sample in a study of T cell responses to AZD1222 COVID-19 vaccine. Assay used: immunoSEQ multiplex PCR; TCRdb lists only in-frame clones, some missing. The sample lists some 55,000 clones, roughly 87% seen once, with over 3.5% in the top ten. This specimen consisted of peripheral blood, obtained on day 0 of AZD1222 vaccination. These receptors came from an adult in good health. The CDR3 runs from the conserved cysteine through the conserved F or W. D genes are given only for firm matches. Where a row states a size, it is once, few, many or the class of an expanded clone; other rows omit it.

clone_size j_call d_call v_call cdr3_aa cdr3_nt
. TRBJ1-6 . TRBV3-1/TRBV3-2 CASSQGLSPLHF TGTGCCAGCAGCCAAGGTTTATCACCCCTCCACTTT
. TRBJ1-1 TRBD1 TRBV11-2 CASSLAGQVSNTEAFF TGTGCCAGCAGCTTAGCGGGACAGGTTTCGAACACTGAAGCTTTCTTT
. TRBJ2-1 TRBD1 TRBV2 CASRAGTGEWNEQFF TGTGCCAGCAGAGCCGGGACAGGGGAATGGAATGAGCAGTTCTTC
. TRBJ1-6 . TRBV4-3 CASSQLVWQVDNSPLHF TGCGCCAGCAGCCAGCTCGTTTGGCAGGTGGATAATTCACCCCTCCACTTT
. TRBJ1-6 TRBD1 TRBV28 CASRRRTGANSPLHF TGTGCCAGCAGGCGTCGGACAGGGGCAAATTCACCCCTCCACTTT
. TRBJ1-2 . TRBV5-1 CASRGGGGYTF TGCGCCAGCCGAGGGGGAGGTGGCTACACCTTC
. TRBJ1-1 TRBD1 TRBV9 CASSPRGQGDGYTEAFF TGTGCCAGCAGCCCTCGAGGGCAGGGGGACGGTTACACTGAAGCTTTCTTT
. TRBJ2-5 . TRBV7-9 CASSLRAGGAETQYF TGTGCCAGCAGCTTAAGGGCCGGGGGCGCGGAGACCCAGTACTTC
. TRBJ2-1 TRBD2 TRBV28 CASSGSSGTSGTGEQFF TGTGCCAGCAGTGGATCCTCCGGGACTAGCGGCACGGGGGAGCAGTTCTTC
. TRBJ1-5 . TRBV5-4 CASSPNPAQPQHF TGTGCCAGCAGCCCCAATCCGGCCCAGCCCCAGCATTTT
few TRBJ2-1 . TRBV3-1/TRBV3-2 CASSQVAGLGSDEQFF TGTGCCAGCAGCCAAGTTGCGGGACTGGGTTCGGATGAGCAGTTCTTC
. TRBJ2-7 TRBD2 TRBV30 CAWNFPSGGSYEQYF TGTGCCTGGAACTTCCCTAGCGGGGGGTCGTACGAGCAGTACTTC
. TRBJ1-3 . TRBV30 CAHRAGNTIYF TGTGCCCACAGGGCTGGAAACACCATATATTTT
. TRBJ1-2 . TRBV2 CASSVGRRAYGYTF TGTGCCAGCAGTGTAGGACGGCGGGCCTATGGCTACACCTTC
. TRBJ1-2 . TRBV23-1 CASLLRDTPSGYTF TGCGCCAGCTTGCTCCGGGACACTCCTTCCGGCTACACCTTC
. TRBJ2-5 TRBD2 TRBV10-3 CASRGGAGETQYF TGTGCCTCCCGGGGGGGGGCGGGAGAGACCCAGTACTTC
. TRBJ1-2 . TRBV28 CASSSGARSPSYTF TGTGCCAGCAGTTCAGGGGCGCGTTCACCCAGCTACACCTTC
. TRBJ2-2 . TRBV28 CASSLKGWGAFTGELFF TGTGCCAGCAGCTTAAAGGGCTGGGGGGCCTTCACCGGGGAGCTGTTTTTT
. TRBJ1-1 TRBD1 TRBV18 CASSPTRTGNTEAFF TGTGCCAGCTCACCCACACGGACAGGAAACACTGAAGCTTTCTTT
. TRBJ2-5 . TRBV6-6 CASRLLGTNLQETQYF TGTGCCAGCAGACTACTGGGGACCAACCTGCAAGAGACCCAGTACTTC
. TRBJ2-5 TRBD1 TRBV15 CATSRDRGKETQYF TGTGCCACCAGCAGAGACAGGGGGAAAGAGACCCAGTACTTC
. TRBJ2-5 . TRBV28 CASSLRPTFGGTQYF TGTGCCAGCAGTTTACGGCCGACCTTTGGAGGGACCCAGTACTTC
. TRBJ2-1 TRBD1 TRBV4-3 CASSQVGQGARNEQFF TGCGCCAGCAGCCAAGTAGGGCAGGGGGCGCGAAATGAGCAGTTCTTC
. TRBJ2-1 . TRBV4-1 CASRRGLRGPDNNEQFF TGCGCCAGCAGACGGGGATTGCGGGGGCCCGATAACAATGAGCAGTTCTTC
. TRBJ2-2 TRBD2 TRBV4-1 CASSLKGLAGDPNTGELFF TGCGCCAGCAGCCTCAAGGGGCTAGCGGGGGATCCGAACACCGGGGAGCTGTTTTTT
. TRBJ1-5 . TRBV19 CASSITGLNQPQHF TGTGCCAGTAGTATAACAGGGCTAAATCAGCCCCAGCATTTT
few TRBJ1-5 TRBD1 TRBV2 CASRRDRAPAQPQHF TGTGCCAGCAGAAGGGACAGGGCCCCCGCTCAGCCCCAGCATTTT
. TRBJ2-7 . TRBV6-5 CASSYSAASSYEQYF TGTGCCAGCAGTTACTCGGCAGCCAGCTCCTACGAGCAGTACTTC
. TRBJ1-5 . TRBV10-3 CAISERESNQPQHF TGTGCCATCAGTGAACGGGAAAGCAATCAGCCCCAGCATTTT
. TRBJ2-1 . TRBV3-1/TRBV3-2 CASSQLARNYNEQFF TGTGCCAGCAGCCAATTAGCGAGAAACTACAATGAGCAGTTCTTC
. TRBJ1-6 . TRBV4-1 CASSQAPGVNSPLHF TGCGCCAGCAGCCAAGCCCCTGGGGTTAATTCACCCCTCCACTTT
. TRBJ1-2 . TRBV3-1/TRBV3-2 CASSQELGRDYGYTF TGTGCCAGCAGCCAAGAACTGGGTAGGGACTATGGCTACACCTTC
. TRBJ1-6 TRBD1 TRBV5-4 CASSSAPLTGGNSPLHF TGTGCCAGCAGCTCGGCCCCTTTGACAGGGGGCAATTCACCCCTCCACTTT
few TRBJ1-6 . TRBV19 CASEGMGVNSPLHF TGTGCCAGTGAGGGAATGGGGGTTAATTCACCCCTCCACTTT
few TRBJ2-1 TRBD2 TRBV7-3 CASSLLAGGVGNEQFF TGTGCCAGCAGCTTATTAGCGGGGGGAGTAGGAAATGAGCAGTTCTTC
. TRBJ2-7 . TRBV15 CATSRAQDARYEQYF TGTGCCACCAGCAGAGCACAGGACGCACGCTACGAGCAGTACTTC
. TRBJ2-3 . TRBV6-5 CASRNPGTDTQYF TGTGCCAGCAGGAACCCGGGGACAGATACGCAGTATTTT
. TRBJ1-1 . TRBV5-6 CASSLVDRGRTEAFF TGTGCCAGCAGCTTGGTGGACAGAGGAAGGACTGAAGCTTTCTTT
. TRBJ2-2 . TRBV7-7 CASSLNPGENTGELFF TGTGCTAGCAGCTTAAATCCCGGAGAGAACACCGGGGAGCTGTTTTTT
once TRBJ2-7 . TRBV5-4 CASSPRGRGSYEQYF TGTGCCAGCAGCCCCCGGGGCAGGGGCTCCTACGAGCAGTACTTC
. TRBJ2-5 . TRBV9 CASSPQVGSETQYF TGTGCCAGCAGCCCCCAGGTAGGGTCGGAGACCCAGTACTTC
. TRBJ2-1 . TRBV29-1 CSVRTGYNEQFF TGCAGCGTTCGAACAGGCTACAATGAGCAGTTCTTC
. TRBJ2-5 . TRBV5-1 CASSFSFRDTVSGVETQYF TGCGCCAGCAGCTTCAGCTTCCGGGACACCGTTTCCGGAGTAGAGACCCAGTACTTC
once TRBJ2-2 TRBD1 TRBV28 CASSLLDRGNTGELFF TGTGCCAGCAGTTTACTGGACAGGGGGAACACCGGGGAGCTGTTTTTT
. TRBJ1-1 TRBD1 TRBV24-1 CATSEDRGPNTEAFF TGTGCCACCAGTGAGGACAGGGGGCCCAACACTGAAGCTTTCTTT
few TRBJ2-7 TRBD1 TRBV7-6 CASSSPGQGSYEQYF TGTGCCAGCAGCTCTCCGGGACAGGGCTCCTACGAGCAGTACTTC
. TRBJ1-1 . TRBV5-1 CASTEGVFAEAFF TGCGCCAGCACGGAGGGGGTTTTCGCTGAAGCTTTCTTT
. TRBJ1-5 TRBD1 TRBV19 CASSIGGTVSNQPQHF TGTGCCAGTAGTATAGGCGGGACAGTTAGCAATCAGCCCCAGCATTTT
. TRBJ1-2 . TRBV5-1 CASSFADGTDTIYGYTF TGCGCCAGCAGCTTCGCCGACGGTACGGACACTATCTATGGCTACACCTTC
. TRBJ2-2 TRBD1 TRBV5-5 CASSSSLTGTFTGELFF TGTGCCAGCAGCTCGTCACTGACAGGGACCTTCACCGGGGAGCTGTTTTTT
. TRBJ1-1 TRBD1 TRBV19 CASSLTGGTEAFF TGTGCCAGTAGCCTCACAGGGGGCACTGAAGCTTTCTTT
. TRBJ1-2 . TRBV5-6 CASSLGQAIYGYTF TGTGCCAGCAGCTTGGGACAGGCGATCTATGGCTACACCTTC
. TRBJ2-1 . TRBV29-1 CSWNWYNEQFF TGCAGCTGGAACTGGTACAATGAGCAGTTCTTC
. TRBJ1-2 . TRBV7-9 CASSAGGEGYTF TGTGCCAGCAGCGCAGGTGGGGAGGGCTACACCTTC